The 3 T cell receptor beta chains in this list originate from one sample, sequenced in a study of blood T cell repertoires in COVID-19. TCRdb's copy holds only in-frame clones and misses some; the assay was immunoSEQ multiplex PCR. The sample lists about 400,000 clones, more than 85% occurring once. The sample consisted of peripheral blood. These receptors originate from a woman aged 30 to 39 with acute or convalescent COVID-19.

The J gene is TRBJ2-1, the V gene TRBV27; D perhaps matches TRBD2 (6 bases). Germline V lookup: CDR1 MNHEY, CDR2 SMNVEV (reference sequence). Trimming took off 6 bases at V and 5 bases at J, with 14 bases between the two ends. This CDR3 comprises 14 residues. The CDR3 reads CASRYSGGNNEQFF. DNA of the CDR3: TGTGCCAGCAGGTATAGCGGTGGGAACAATGAGCAGTTCTTC.

This clone was counted a single time. The chain employs TRBV20-1 and TRBJ1-4, with D possibly TRBD1 on 5 matching bases. The CDR3 spans 16 residues. The germline CDR1 and CDR2 sequences are DFQATT and SNEGSKA (reference sequence). V was shortened by 3 bases and J by 6 bases, with 20 bases between the two germline ends. CDR3 sequence: CSASSSRTQRDEKLFF. CDR3 sequence (DNA): TGCAGTGCTAGTTCCTCTAGGACACAAAGGGATGAAAAACTGTTTTTT.

The chain couples TRBV28 to TRBJ1-5, with a weak D call TRBD1 (5 bases). This CDR3 contains 14 residues. Germline V gene lookup returns CDR1 MDHEN and CDR2 SYDVKM. V gave up 4 bases and J gave up 3 bases, with 10 bases separating them. This CDR3 reads CASSSNRFNQPQHF. The CDR3 nucleotides are TGTGCCAGCAGTTCGAACAGGTTCAATCAGCCCCAGCATTTT.